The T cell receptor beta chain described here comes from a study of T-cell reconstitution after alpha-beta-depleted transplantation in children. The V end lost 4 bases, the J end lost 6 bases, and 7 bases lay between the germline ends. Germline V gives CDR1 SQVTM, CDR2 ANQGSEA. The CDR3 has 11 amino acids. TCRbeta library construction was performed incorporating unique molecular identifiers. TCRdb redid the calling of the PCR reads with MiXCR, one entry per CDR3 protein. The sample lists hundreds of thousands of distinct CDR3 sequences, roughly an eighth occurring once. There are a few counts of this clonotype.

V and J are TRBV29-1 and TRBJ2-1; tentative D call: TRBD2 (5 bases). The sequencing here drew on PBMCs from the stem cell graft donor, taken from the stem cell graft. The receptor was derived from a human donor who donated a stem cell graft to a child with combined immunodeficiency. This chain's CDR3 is CSVGGGNEQFF. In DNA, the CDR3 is TGCAGCGTTGGCGGAGGCAATGAGCAGTTCTTC.